The 30 T cell receptor beta chains in this list originate from one sample, sequenced in a study of blood T cells in healthy people across ages. A second 7 to 11 cycle PCR used barcoded and J-beta primers. Using its own MiXCR run on the 5' RACE reads, TCRdb lists one record per CDR3 protein. The repertoire holds 1.5 million to 2 million distinct CDR3 sequences, with roughly 52% as singletons. Sequencing was carried out using blood. The source is a woman aged 40 to 49 in good health.

The J gene is TRBJ2-4, the V gene TRBV11-1; 7 nucleotides line up with TRBD1. Germline V gene data show CDR1 as SGHAT and CDR2 as FQDESV (reference sequence). The junction had 6 bases not matched to a gene; V was cut back by 5 bases and J by 8 bases. The CDR3 runs to 13 residues. CDR3: CASSADRADIQYF. The CDR3 nucleotides are TGTGCCAGCAGCGCCGACAGGGCGGACATTCAGTACTTC.

The gene calls are TRBV2 and TRBJ1-2; D perhaps matches TRBD1 (5 bases). The CDR3 has 11 amino acids. Germline CDR1 is SNHLY and CDR2 is FYNNEI. V was shortened by 8 bases and J by 8 bases, with 12 bases between the two germline ends. CDR3 nucleotide sequence: TGTGCCAGCCGGGACGTCGAAGGCTACACCTTC. It is translated as CASRDVEGYTF.

This rearrangement joins TRBV6-2 or TRBV6-3 to TRBJ1-1; D is unresolved. This CDR3 is built from 12 residues. The ends were cut back, 7 bases at V and 3 bases at J, with 9 bases in the middle. Germline V CDR1 and CDR2: MNHEY, SVGEGT. CDR3 DNA: TGTGCCAGCAAGATTCGGTACACTGAAGCTTTCTTT. It encodes CASKIRYTEAFF.

This clonotype was counted only a few times. The rearrangement joins TRBV4-1 to TRBJ1-2; D is uncertain. Per germline, CDR1 MGHRA and CDR2 YSYEKL. Trimming cost V 3 bases and J 6 bases, with 17 bases left between them. The CDR3 has 15 amino acids. CDR3 DNA sequence: TGCGCCAGCAGCCAGGATCTGACAAGCGTTGATGGCTACACCTTC. Translating it yields CASSQDLTSVDGYTF.

The J gene is TRBJ2-5, the V gene TRBV20-1, with D possibly being TRBD1 (6 bases). Germline V gene data show CDR1 as DFQATT and CDR2 as SNEGSKA (reference sequence). The CDR3 runs to 12 residues. The V gene lost 7 bases and the J gene lost 3 bases, with 12 bases spanning the gap. The CDR3 nucleotides are TGCAGTGGTAACAGGGAAGAAGAGACCCAGTACTTC. This translates into CSGNREEETQYF.

The chain is built from TRBV10-3 and TRBJ1-1; 10 nucleotides match TRBD1. The ends lost 5 bases at V and 0 bases at J; junction bases unmatched: 9. Per germline, CDR1 ENHRY and CDR2 SYGVKD. The CDR3 covers 17 residues. This chain's CDR3 is CAISWTGGGDMNTEAFF. For the CDR3, the DNA is TGTGCCATCAGTTGGACAGGGGGAGGGGATATGAACACTGAAGCTTTCTTT.

The V and J genes are TRBV11-2 and TRBJ1-6; unclear D gene. This CDR3 has 16 amino acids. Trimming stripped 0 bases from V and 3 bases from J, with 9 bases between. The germline V gene encodes CDR1 SGHAT and CDR2 FQNNGV. DNA for the CDR3: TGTGCCAGCAGCTTAGAACTAGAGCACTATAATTCACCCCTCCACTTT. Translation: CASSLELEHYNSPLHF.

This chain joins TRBV20-1 and TRBJ2-1; D unclear. V was shortened by 3 bases and J by 14 bases, with 14 bases between the two germline ends. There are 11 residues in the CDR3. Germline CDR1 and CDR2: DFQATT and SNEGSKA (reference sequence). The CDR3: CSASLIVGEFF. The CDR3 nucleotides are TGCAGTGCTAGCTTAATCGTTGGGGAGTTCTTC.

This clonotype was counted between two and nine times. An end of the junction does not agree with germline; a read error may underlie this. The chain employs TRBV28 and TRBJ2-4, with 10 positions matching TRBD2. This CDR3 has 18 amino acids. Germline values: CDR1 MDHEN, CDR2 SYDVKM. Here the CDR3 reads CASSQGTSVSLAKNIQYF. The CDR3 DNA is TGTGCCAGCAGCCAAGGGACTAGCGTTTCTCTAGCCAAAAATATTCAGTACTTC.

The chain joins TRBV4-3 to TRBJ2-1; D tentatively fits TRBD1 or TRBD2 (6 bases each). The germline V and J ends were trimmed by 0 bases and 6 bases, with 15 bases remaining between them. The CDR3 contains 16 residues. Per the germline V gene, CDR1 is LGHNA and CDR2 is YSLEER. The chain's CDR3 is CASSQEERGAGNEQFF. The CDR3, as DNA: TGCGCCAGCAGCCAAGAAGAAAGGGGGGCGGGCAATGAGCAGTTCTTC.

This clonotype was counted many times. The chain links TRBV20-1 to TRBJ2-7; tentative D call: TRBD1 (5 bases). The CDR3 runs to 11 residues. Germline V gene data show CDR1 as DFQATT and CDR2 as SNEGSKA (reference sequence). The ends were cut back, 4 bases at V and 3 bases at J, with 7 bases in the middle. The CDR3 spells CSATGHYEQYF. The CDR3 nucleotides read TGCAGTGCTACAGGGCACTACGAGCAGTACTTC.

This clonotype has a handful of counts. The chain couples TRBV20-1 to TRBJ1-2; D might be TRBD1 (5 bases). From germline, CDR1 is DFQATT and CDR2 SNEGSKA (reference sequence). This CDR3 has 13 amino acids. V shed 5 bases and J shed 4 bases, with 14 bases lying between them. The CDR3 nucleotides read TGCAGTGCTGAAGCTAGGGGCGGCTATGGCTACACCTTC. It specifies CSAEARGGYGYTF.

The sample holds a few counts of this clonotype. The chain couples TRBV28 to TRBJ2-7, with D tentatively TRBD1 (5 bases). Germline values: CDR1 MDHEN, CDR2 SYDVKM. The V end lost 4 bases, the J end lost 4 bases, and 17 bases lay between the germline ends. This CDR3 contains 15 residues. DNA of the CDR3: TGTGCCAGCAGTTCCTCCAGGGTGCCCCCTTACGAGCAGTACTTC. Its translation: CASSSSRVPPYEQYF.

This chain uses TRBV29-1 with TRBJ2-7; 9 nucleotides agree with TRBD1. The CDR3 is 14 residues long. The germline V gene has CDR1 SQVTM and CDR2 ANQGSEA. After removal of 7 bases from V and 1 base from J, the junction contained 8 bases not matched to a gene. DNA for the CDR3: TGCAGCGCCCACGGGACAGGGCCATCCTACGAGCAGTACTTC. This encodes CSAHGTGPSYEQYF.

The J gene is TRBJ2-3, the V gene TRBV20-1; D uncertain. CDR1 DFQATT and CDR2 SNEGSKA come from the germline V gene (reference sequence). V lost 2 bases to trimming and J lost 6 bases, with 15 bases between them. CDR3 length: 14 amino acids. The CDR3 nucleotides are TGCAGTGCTAGAATCGCCTTAGGTATCGATACGCAGTATTTT. Amino acid sequence: CSARIALGIDTQYF.

This clonotype has a handful of counts. The genes are TRBV29-1 and TRBJ2-1, with D possibly TRBD2 on 5 matching bases. V was pared by 7 bases and J by 10 bases, with 17 bases between. The CDR3 is 12 residues long. Germline V CDR1 and CDR2: SQVTM, ANQGSEA. This chain's CDR3 is CSATFGLREQFF. DNA of the CDR3: TGCAGCGCGACTTTTGGACTGCGCGAGCAGTTCTTC.

This clonotype was detected only a few times. V is TRBV4-1 and J is TRBJ1-2, with D perhaps TRBD1 (5 bases). The V gene lost 6 bases and the J gene lost 6 bases, with 20 bases spanning the gap. CDR1 MGHRA and CDR2 YSYEKL come from the germline V gene. This CDR3 region has 15 residues. The CDR3 sequence is CASSSPRGDLHGYTF. CDR3 DNA: TGCGCCAGCAGTTCCCCCCGGGGGGACTTGCATGGCTACACCTTC.

The DNA for the CDR3 is TGTGCCAGCAGCAAACTAGTAGTCGATGAGCAGTTCTTC. Residues: CASSKLVVDEQFF. This chain links TRBV7-2 with TRBJ2-1, with a tentative D call TRBD2 (5 bases). Germline V gene sequence: CDR1 SGHTA, CDR2 FQGNSA. The CDR3 has 13 amino acids. V was trimmed by 5 bases and J by 8 bases, leaving 13 bases between them. The full variable domain, completed using reference TRBV7-2 and TRBJ2-1, is GAGVSQSPSNKVTEKGKDVELRCDPISGHTALYWYRQSLGQGLEFLIYFQGNSAPDKSGLPSDRFSAERTGGSVSTLTIQRTQQEDSAVYLCASSKLVVDEQFFGPGTRLTVL.

This clonotype came up a few times. The DNA for the CDR3 is TGTGCCAGCCGGACCTACAATGAGCAGTACTTC. It translates to CASRTYNEQYF. This chain joins TRBV6-1 and TRBJ2-7; D is unclear. CDR1 is MNHNS and CDR2 is SASEGT in the germline V gene. Trimming took off 8 bases at V and 7 bases at J, with 12 bases between the two ends. CDR3 length: 11 amino acids.

This clonotype has only a few counts. This sequence joins TRBV20-1 and TRBJ2-3; D unresolved. The length of the CDR3 is 15 residues. V was clipped by 4 bases and J by 1 base, with 15 bases between them. From germline, CDR1 is DFQATT and CDR2 SNEGSKA (reference sequence). The CDR3 DNA sequence: TGCAGTGCTATACACGGTAACTCTGGCACAGATACGCAGTATTTT. This encodes CSAIHGNSGTDTQYF.

Remarks on this clonotype: One end of the junction does not line up with germline, which may come from a read error. V gene TRBV5-1 combines with J gene TRBJ2-1, with 8 bases matching TRBD2. This CDR3 region has 15 residues. Per germline, CDR1 SGHRS and CDR2 YFSETQ. The CDR3 region is CASSWIGGDRGERFF. In nucleotides, the CDR3 is TGCGCCAGCAGCTGGATCGGGGGGGACCGAGGAGAGCGGTTCTTC.

V and J are TRBV7-9 and TRBJ1-1, with D unresolved. The CDR3 consists of 11 residues. V was cut by 7 bases and J by 7 bases, with 10 bases left in between. Germline CDR1 reads SEHNR; CDR2 reads FQNEAQ (reference sequence). The CDR3 spells CASTSGLEAFF. The CDR3 DNA reads TGTGCCAGCACCTCAGGCCTTGAAGCTTTCTTT.

V gene TRBV9 combines with J gene TRBJ2-7; D possibly corresponds to TRBD1 (5 bases). The ends were cut back, 0 bases at V and 4 bases at J, with 11 bases in the middle. This CDR3 comprises 14 residues. CDR1 is SGDLS and CDR2 is YYNGEE in the germline V gene. The CDR3 nucleotides are TGTGCCAGCAGCGTAGGATGGACAAATTACGAGCAGTACTTC. It translates to CASSVGWTNYEQYF.

The J gene is TRBJ2-1, the V gene TRBV5-1; D is possibly TRBD2 (6 bases). In germline, CDR1 is SGHRS, CDR2 YFSETQ. Trimming pared 4 bases from V and 0 bases from J, leaving 17 bases between. This CDR3 region has 17 residues. As DNA, the CDR3 is TGCGCCAGCAGCGGGGGGAGTATTAGGCGCTCCTACAATGAGCAGTTCTTC. Protein product: CASSGGSIRRSYNEQFF. Together with reference TRBV5-1 and TRBJ2-1, the CDR3 gives the full variable domain: KAGVTQTPRYLIKTRGQQVTLSCSPISGHRSVSWYQQTPGQGLQFLFEYFSETQRNKGNFPGRFSGRQFSNSRSEMNVSTLELGDSALYLCASSGGSIRRSYNEQFFGPGTRLTVL.

This clonotype came up a few times. Here the CDR3 reads CASSKSAGGPYEQYF. CDR3 in DNA: TGCGCCAGCAGTAAATCGGCGGGGGGGCCCTACGAGCAGTACTTC. This rearrangement joins TRBV5-1 to TRBJ2-4; 9 bases map to TRBD2. The DNA matches TRBJ2-7 better at its end, which makes the J call doubtful. Germline V gene data show CDR1 as SGHRS and CDR2 as YFSETQ. The CDR3 is 15 residues long.

The rearrangement joins TRBV6-6 to TRBJ2-4, with TRBD2 matching 15 bases. Gene TRBJ2-7 matches the end of the DNA better, so the J call may be wrong. Germline lookup yields CDR1 MNHNY and CDR2 SVGAGI (reference sequence). The CDR3 consists of 15 residues. CDR3 in amino acids: CASWTSGGAPNEQYF. The CDR3 DNA is TGTGCCAGTTGGACTAGCGGGGGGGCCCCTAACGAGCAGTACTTC.

This sequence joins TRBV6-5 and TRBJ2-5; either TRBD1 or TRBD2 may fit D (5 bases each). The CDR3 consists of 14 residues. Per the germline V gene, CDR1 is MNHEY and CDR2 is SVGAGI. Trimming pared 4 bases from V and 1 base from J, leaving 10 bases between. The CDR3, as DNA: TGTGCCAGCAGTTGGTCGGGGACCCAAGAGACCCAGTACTTC. It is translated as CASSWSGTQETQYF.

This chain links TRBV7-9 with TRBJ1-2; TRBD1 is a possible D gene (5 bases). Trimming took 5 bases from V and 4 from J, leaving 8 bases between them. Germline CDR1 and CDR2: SEHNR and FQNEAQ (reference sequence). This CDR3 comprises 12 residues. The CDR3, as DNA: TGTGCCAGCAGCCGAGGGGTCTATGGCTACACCTTC. Residues: CASSRGVYGYTF.

A few counts support this clonotype. V is TRBV7-8 and J is TRBJ2-5; possibly TRBD2 for D (6 bases). V lost 11 bases, J lost 4 bases, and 14 bases lay in between. Germline V gives CDR1 SGHVS, CDR2 FQNEAQ. This CDR3 contains 12 residues. The CDR3 DNA reads as TGTGCCGGCGGGACTTCAGGAGAGACCCAGTACTTC. It translates to CAGGTSGETQYF.

The V call is TRBV7-2, the J call TRBJ2-5, with D hard to call. The CDR3 loop spans 15 amino acids. Trimming cost V 0 bases and J 1 base, with 9 bases left between them. Germline CDR1 is SGHTA and CDR2 is FQGNSA. The CDR3 protein is CASSLARTLQETQYF. The CDR3 nucleotides are TGTGCCAGCAGCTTAGCTAGAACCCTCCAAGAGACCCAGTACTTC.